This entry lists 20 T cell receptor beta chains sequenced from one sample in a study of beta chain features in type 1 diabetes. As every portion of the isolated RNA was reverse transcribed, the sequencing read expressed TCRB transcripts. Repertoires were generated with immunoSEQ multiplex PCR, while TCRdb's copy carries only in-frame clones and drops some. In the table there are about 210,000 clones, roughly 10% of which are singletons. Sequences were obtained from central memory CD4+ T cells from blood. Receptors were obtained from a man between 18 and 29 years old in good health.

This clone was recorded a few times. The rearrangement links TRBV6-5 to TRBJ2-1; D is possibly TRBD1 or TRBD2 (6 bases each). V was trimmed by 2 bases and J by 0 bases, leaving 8 bases between them. CDR1 and CDR2 (germline): MNHEY, SVGAGI. The length of the CDR3 is 15 residues. CDR3 region: CASSYRGVSYNEQFF. CDR3 DNA sequence: TGTGCCAGCAGTTACAGGGGGGTCTCCTACAATGAGCAGTTCTTC.

The V gene is TRBV7-7, the J gene TRBJ1-1; no clear D gene. The CDR3 sequence is 13 residues long. Germline loops: CDR1 SSHAT, CDR2 FNYEAQ (reference sequence). V was pared by 5 bases and J by 9 bases, with 16 bases between. Here the CDR3 DNA reads TGTGCCAGCAGCGCAAATTGGGGAGAGAAAGCTTTCTTT. Its translation is CASSANWGEKAFF.

Ten or more counts support this clone. V is TRBV30 and J is TRBJ2-5; 7 bases fit TRBD1. V gave up 3 bases and J gave up 1 base; unmatched junction bases: 5. The germline V gene encodes CDR1 GTSNPN and CDR2 SVGIG (reference sequence). The CDR3 contains 14 residues. CDR3 in amino acids: CAWSQGVPQETQYF. CDR3 bases: TGTGCCTGGAGCCAGGGGGTCCCCCAAGAGACCCAGTACTTC.

This clone was counted between two and nine times. The chain uses TRBV19 and TRBJ1-1; D is perhaps TRBD1 (6 bases). V was shortened by 4 bases and J by 5 bases, with 14 bases between the two germline ends. This CDR3 has 14 residues. In germline, CDR1 is LNHDA, CDR2 SQIVND (reference sequence). The CDR3 protein is CASSTDRIGTEAFF. CDR3 bases: TGTGCCAGTAGTACAGACAGGATCGGTACTGAAGCTTTCTTT.

This sequence joins TRBV29-1 and TRBJ2-3; TRBD2 agrees at 10 bases. V was pared by 5 bases and J by 4 bases, with 9 bases of the junction left unmatched. The length of the CDR3 is 15 residues. The germline gives CDR1 SQVTM, CDR2 ANQGSEA. The CDR3 DNA sequence: TGCAGCGTTCGAGGCCTAGCGGGAGACCCAGATACGCAGTATTTT. It is translated as CSVRGLAGDPDTQYF.

This clone appeared a few times. The CDR3: CASSQDEDRGDTQYF. In DNA, the CDR3 is TGTGCCAGCAGCCAAGACGAGGACAGGGGGGATACGCAGTATTTT. V gene TRBV4-2 combines with J gene TRBJ2-3, with TRBD1 matching over 10 bases. The CDR3 loop spans 15 amino acids. Losses at the gene ends were 0 bases for V and 6 bases for J; bases not matched to a gene: 3. The germline V gene has CDR1 LGHNA and CDR2 YNFKEQ.

The V call is TRBV6-5, the J call TRBJ2-3; D tentatively fits TRBD1 or TRBD2 (5 bases each). V was trimmed by 4 bases and J by 6 bases, leaving 11 bases between them. The V gene's germline CDR1 is MNHEY and CDR2 SVGAGI. The CDR3 totals 13 residues. This CDR3 reads CASSLLGTDTQYF. CDR3 bases: TGTGCCAGCAGTTTACTAGGGACGGATACGCAGTATTTT.

This clone appeared a few times. CDR3 protein: CAWRTSGRALLGYNEQFF. DNA of the CDR3: TGTGCCTGGAGGACTAGCGGGAGGGCCCTCTTGGGATACAATGAGCAGTTCTTC. J is TRBJ2-1 and V is TRBV30, with 14 bases fitting TRBD2. The CDR3 consists of 18 residues. V lost 3 bases to trimming and J lost 4 bases; unmatched junction nucleotides: 11. Germline V gene sequence: CDR1 GTSNPN, CDR2 SVGIG (reference sequence).

The CDR3 loop is CASSVQLMNTEAFF. CDR3 DNA: TGTGCCAGCAGTGTACAGTTAATGAACACTGAAGCTTTCTTT. This chain links TRBV2 with TRBJ1-1; no reliable D call. The germline V and J ends were trimmed by 4 bases and 0 bases, with 9 bases remaining between them. Per the germline V gene, CDR1 is SNHLY and CDR2 is FYNNEI. The CDR3 has 14 residues.

The chain employs TRBV6-6 and TRBJ2-5; TRBD1 matches at 7 bases. The CDR3 has 15 amino acids. Germline V gene sequence: CDR1 MNHNY, CDR2 SVGAGI (reference sequence). V was pared by 2 bases and J by 1 base, with 4 bases of the junction left unmatched. The CDR3 loop is CASSYPTGLQETQYF. CDR3 nucleotide sequence: TGTGCCAGCAGTTACCCGACAGGGCTCCAAGAGACCCAGTACTTC.

The chain is built from TRBV9 and TRBJ2-7, with D possibly matching TRBD1 (6 bases). CDR1 and CDR2 from the germline V gene are SGDLS and YYNGEE. Between the trimmed V and J ends, which lost 4 bases and 0 bases, there was a span of 11 bases. This CDR3 region has 14 residues. The CDR3 spells CASSPSTGSYEQYF. The DNA of the CDR3 is TGTGCCAGCAGCCCTTCGACAGGCTCCTACGAGCAGTACTTC.

The table lists this clone with many counts. This chain uses TRBV27 with TRBJ2-1; D is undetermined. This CDR3 contains 16 residues. Trimming stripped 3 bases from V and 2 bases from J, with 14 bases between. The germline CDR1 and CDR2 sequences are MNHEY and SMNVEV (reference sequence). In nucleotides, the CDR3 is TGTGCCAGCAGTTTCGATAGGAAATACCCCTACAATGAGCAGTTCTTC. Translating gives CASSFDRKYPYNEQFF.

This clone was detected ten times or more. V gene TRBV7-2 combines with J gene TRBJ2-1, with D maybe TRBD1 (5 bases). There are 15 residues in the CDR3. Trimming stripped 5 bases from V and 0 bases from J, with 11 bases between. Germline values: CDR1 SGHTA, CDR2 FQGNSA. The CDR3 reads CASSPRQSSYNEQFF. In DNA, the CDR3 is TGTGCCAGCAGCCCGAGACAGAGCTCCTACAATGAGCAGTTCTTC.

This clone has more than one count but fewer than ten. This rearrangement joins TRBV2 to TRBJ1-4; no clear D gene. V shed 6 bases and J shed 5 bases, with 10 bases lying between them. The CDR3 extends over 13 amino acids. In germline, CDR1 is SNHLY, CDR2 FYNNEI. The CDR3 bases are TGTGCCAGCAGCCGGGAGGCGAATGAAAAACTGTTTTTT. Translation: CASSREANEKLFF.

This clone was seen a handful of times. This rearrangement joins TRBV5-1 to TRBJ2-3, with TRBD2 matching 10 bases. The length of the CDR3 is 16 residues. From germline, CDR1 is SGHRS and CDR2 YFSETQ. Germline trimming cut 5 bases from V and 4 bases from J; bases unmatched to any gene: 10. The CDR3 DNA reads TGCGCCAGCAGAGAGCTAGCGGGAGAGTCCGCAGATACGCAGTATTTT. Translated, it gives CASRELAGESADTQYF.

The table lists this clone with a few counts. The rearrangement links TRBV7-9 to TRBJ1-1, with TRBD1 as a possible D gene (6 bases). V was clipped by 2 bases and J by 1 base, with 8 bases between them. The CDR3 spans 14 residues. Looked up from germline, CDR1 is SEHNR and CDR2 is FQNEAQ (reference sequence). CDR3 nucleotides: TGTGCCAGCAGCTTACTACAGGGGAACACTGAAGCTTTCTTT. This translates into CASSLLQGNTEAFF.

This clone showed up many times. The chain couples TRBV29-1 to TRBJ2-7, with D perhaps being TRBD1 or TRBD2 (5 bases each). This CDR3 has 12 residues. V lost 4 bases and J 7 bases, leaving 14 bases between the germline ends. Germline values: CDR1 SQVTM, CDR2 ANQGSEA. CDR3 loop: CSVGGPPEEQYF. The CDR3 nucleotides read TGCAGCGTTGGGGGACCCCCGGAAGAGCAGTACTTC.

This clone has only a few counts. The V gene is TRBV5-1, the J gene TRBJ2-7; D is perhaps TRBD1 (6 bases). CDR1 is SGHRS, CDR2 YFSETQ, per germline. This CDR3 spans 15 amino acids. Trimming shortened V by 2 bases and J by 0 bases, and 12 bases separated the two germline ends. The CDR3 loop is CASSLTGKSSYEQYF. CDR3 DNA: TGCGCCAGCAGCTTAACAGGGAAAAGCTCCTACGAGCAGTACTTC.

This clone was seen only a few times. One end of the junction does not line up with germline, which may come from a read error. J is TRBJ1-3 and V is TRBV10-3; possibly TRBD1 for D (5 bases). The germline V gene encodes CDR1 ENHRY and CDR2 SYGVKD. CDR3 length: 13 residues. This CDR3 reads CAIREASGNTIYF. The CDR3 coding sequence is TGTGCTATCAGGGAGGCCTCTGGAAACACCATATATTTT.

In this sample, this clone turned up a few times. The DNA for the CDR3 is TGTGCCTGGAGTCCGGTGGCAGTCGCTGAAAAACTGTTTTTT. As protein: CAWSPVAVAEKLFF. The chain is built from TRBV30 and TRBJ1-4; D is uncertain. Trimming took 2 bases from V and 7 from J, leaving 14 bases between them. The CDR3 length is 14 residues. CDR1 and CDR2 from the germline V gene are GTSNPN and SVGIG (reference sequence). Filled out from reference TRBV30 and TRBJ1-4, the complete variable domain reads SQTIHQWPATLVQPVGSPLSLECTVEGTSNPNLYWYRQAAGRGLQLLFYSVGIGQISSEVPQNLSASRPQDRQFILSSKKLLLSDSGFYLCAWSPVAVAEKLFFGSGTQLSVL.